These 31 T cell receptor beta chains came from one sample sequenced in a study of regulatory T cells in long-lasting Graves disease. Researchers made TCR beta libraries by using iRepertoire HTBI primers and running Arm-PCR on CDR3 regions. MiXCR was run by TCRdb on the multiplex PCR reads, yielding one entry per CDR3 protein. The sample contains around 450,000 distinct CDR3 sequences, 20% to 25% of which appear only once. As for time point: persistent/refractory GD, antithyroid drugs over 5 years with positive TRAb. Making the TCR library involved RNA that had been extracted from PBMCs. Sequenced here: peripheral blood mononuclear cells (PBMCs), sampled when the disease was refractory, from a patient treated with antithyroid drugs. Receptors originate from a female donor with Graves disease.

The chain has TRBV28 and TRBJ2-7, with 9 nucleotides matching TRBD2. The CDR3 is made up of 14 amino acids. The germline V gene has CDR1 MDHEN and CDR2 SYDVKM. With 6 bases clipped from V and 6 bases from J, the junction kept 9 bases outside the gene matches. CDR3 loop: CASRFSGRIGEQYF. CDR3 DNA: TGTGCCAGCAGATTTAGCGGGAGAATAGGCGAGCAGTACTTC.

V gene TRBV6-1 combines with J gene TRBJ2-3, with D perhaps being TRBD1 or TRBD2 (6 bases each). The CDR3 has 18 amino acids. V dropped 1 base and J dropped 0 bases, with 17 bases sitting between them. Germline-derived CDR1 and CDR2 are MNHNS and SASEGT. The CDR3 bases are TGTGCCAGCAGTGAAGAAGAAGCTGGGGGGCCTAGCACAGATACGCAGTATTTT. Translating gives CASSEEEAGGPSTDTQYF.

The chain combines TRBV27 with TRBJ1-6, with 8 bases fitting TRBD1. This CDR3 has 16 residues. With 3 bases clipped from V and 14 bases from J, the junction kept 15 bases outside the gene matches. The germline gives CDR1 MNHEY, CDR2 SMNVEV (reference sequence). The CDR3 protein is CASSFLPPDRGTSLHF. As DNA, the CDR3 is TGTGCCAGCAGTTTCCTTCCTCCCGACAGGGGCACTTCCCTCCACTTT.

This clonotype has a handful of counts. The CDR3 DNA reads as TGTGCCAGCAGCATCACAGGGAACCAAGAGACCCAGTACTTC. Its translation: CASSITGNQETQYF. The chain recombines TRBV7-8 with TRBJ2-5; the D gene is possibly TRBD1 (6 bases). The germline V gene has CDR1 SGHVS and CDR2 FQNEAQ. The CDR3 length is 14 residues. V shed 5 bases and J shed 0 bases, with 10 bases lying between them.

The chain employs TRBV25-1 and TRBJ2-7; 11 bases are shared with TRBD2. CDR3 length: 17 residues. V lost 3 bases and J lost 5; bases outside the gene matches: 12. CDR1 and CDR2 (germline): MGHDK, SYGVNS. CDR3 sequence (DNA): TGTGCCAGCAGTGATACGTTAGCGGGAGGGATCGGCCACGAGCAGTACTTC. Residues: CASSDTLAGGIGHEQYF.

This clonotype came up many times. In DNA form, the CDR3 reads TGCAGTGCCCTACCTGGACGGCTAATCTCCTACGAGCAGTACTTC. Translation gives CSALPGRLISYEQYF. This chain links TRBV20-1 with TRBJ2-7, with D unclear. The ends were cut back, 6 bases at V and 0 bases at J, with 18 bases in the middle. The CDR3 loop spans 15 amino acids. Germline CDR1 reads DFQATT; CDR2 reads SNEGSKA (reference sequence).

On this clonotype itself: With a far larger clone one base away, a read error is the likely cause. The CDR3 is CAGSPGPYEQYF. CDR3 sequence (DNA): TGTGCCGGCAGCCCCGGACCCTACGAGCAGTACTTC. The rearrangement links TRBV5-6 to TRBJ2-7; D gene uncertain. Germline assignment: CDR1 SGHDT and CDR2 YYEEEE. The CDR3 is made up of 12 amino acids.

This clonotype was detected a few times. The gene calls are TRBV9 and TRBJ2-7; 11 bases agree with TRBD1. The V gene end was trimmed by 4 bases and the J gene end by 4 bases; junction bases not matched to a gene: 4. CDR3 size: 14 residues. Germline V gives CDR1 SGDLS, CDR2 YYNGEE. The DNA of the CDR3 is TGTGCCAGCAGCTTCCGGGACAGGGGGTACGAGCAGTACTTC. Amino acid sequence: CASSFRDRGYEQYF.

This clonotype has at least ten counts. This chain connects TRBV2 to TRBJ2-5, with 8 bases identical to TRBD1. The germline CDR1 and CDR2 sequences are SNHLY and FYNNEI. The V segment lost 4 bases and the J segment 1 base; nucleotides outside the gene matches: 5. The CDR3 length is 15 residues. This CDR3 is CASSGIDRGQETQYF. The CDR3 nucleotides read TGTGCCAGCAGTGGGATAGACAGGGGCCAAGAGACCCAGTACTTC.

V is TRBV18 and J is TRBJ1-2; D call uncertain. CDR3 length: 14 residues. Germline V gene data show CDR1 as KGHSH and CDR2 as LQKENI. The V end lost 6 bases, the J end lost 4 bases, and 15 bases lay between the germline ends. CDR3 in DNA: TGTGCCAGCTCCCCGGGAGGGAGATCCTATGGCTACACCTTC. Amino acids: CASSPGGRSYGYTF. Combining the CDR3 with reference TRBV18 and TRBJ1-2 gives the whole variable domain NAGVMQNPRHLVRRRGQEARLRCSPMKGHSHVYWYRQLPEEGLKFMVYLQKENIIDESGMPKERFSAEFPKEGPSILRIQQVVRGDSAAYFCASSPGGRSYGYTFGSGTRLTVV.

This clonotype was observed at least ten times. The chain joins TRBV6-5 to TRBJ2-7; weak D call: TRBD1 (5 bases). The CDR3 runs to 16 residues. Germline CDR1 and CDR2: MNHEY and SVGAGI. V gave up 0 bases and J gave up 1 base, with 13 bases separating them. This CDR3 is CASSYSSNDRSYEQYF. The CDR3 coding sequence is TGTGCCAGCAGTTACTCGAGTAATGACAGATCCTACGAGCAGTACTTC.

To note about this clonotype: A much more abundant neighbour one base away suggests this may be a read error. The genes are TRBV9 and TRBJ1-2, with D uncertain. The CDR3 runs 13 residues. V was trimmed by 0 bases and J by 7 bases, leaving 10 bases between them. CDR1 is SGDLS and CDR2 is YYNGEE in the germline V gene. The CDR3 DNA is TGTGCCAGCAGCGTAGACAGCGGATGTGGCTACACCTTC. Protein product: CASSVDSGCGYTF. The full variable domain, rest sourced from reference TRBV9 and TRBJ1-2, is DSGVTQTPKHLITATGQRVTLRCSPRSGDLSVYWYQQSLDQGLQFLIQYYNGEERAKGNILERFSAQQFPDLHSELNLSSLELGDSALYFCASSVDSGCGYTFGSGTRLTVV.

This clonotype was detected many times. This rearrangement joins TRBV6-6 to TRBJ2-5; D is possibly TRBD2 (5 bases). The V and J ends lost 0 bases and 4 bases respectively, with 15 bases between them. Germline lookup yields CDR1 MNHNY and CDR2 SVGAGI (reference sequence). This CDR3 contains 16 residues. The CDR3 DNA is TGTGCCAGCAGTTACTCGTCATGGGAGAGTTCAGAGACCCAGTACTTC. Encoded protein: CASSYSSWESSETQYF.

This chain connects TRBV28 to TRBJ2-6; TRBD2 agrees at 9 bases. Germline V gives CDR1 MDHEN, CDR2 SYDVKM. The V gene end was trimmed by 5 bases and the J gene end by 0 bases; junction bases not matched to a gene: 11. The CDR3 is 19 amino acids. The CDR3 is CASSPFTGTSHSGANVLTF. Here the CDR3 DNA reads TGTGCCAGCAGTCCCTTCACCGGGACTAGCCACTCTGGGGCCAACGTCCTGACTTTC.

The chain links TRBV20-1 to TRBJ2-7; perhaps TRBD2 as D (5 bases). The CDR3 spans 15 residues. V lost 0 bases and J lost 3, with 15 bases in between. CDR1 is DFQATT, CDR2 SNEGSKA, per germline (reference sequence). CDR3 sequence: CSARDPRGSNYEQYF. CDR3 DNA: TGCAGTGCTAGAGATCCCCGGGGTAGCAACTACGAGCAGTACTTC.

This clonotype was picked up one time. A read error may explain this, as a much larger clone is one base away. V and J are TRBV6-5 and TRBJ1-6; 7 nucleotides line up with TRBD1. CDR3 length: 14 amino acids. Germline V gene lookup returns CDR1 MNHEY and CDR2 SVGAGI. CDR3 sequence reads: CANSYWDRSSPLHF. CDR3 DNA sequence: TGTGCCAACAGTTACTGGGACAGATCCTCACCCCTCCACTTT.

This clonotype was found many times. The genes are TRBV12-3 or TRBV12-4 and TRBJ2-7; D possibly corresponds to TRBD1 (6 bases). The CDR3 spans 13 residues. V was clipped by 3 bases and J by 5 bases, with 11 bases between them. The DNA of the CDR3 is TGTGCCAGCAGTTTCAGGGGTTTCGACGAGCAGTACTTC. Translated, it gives CASSFRGFDEQYF.

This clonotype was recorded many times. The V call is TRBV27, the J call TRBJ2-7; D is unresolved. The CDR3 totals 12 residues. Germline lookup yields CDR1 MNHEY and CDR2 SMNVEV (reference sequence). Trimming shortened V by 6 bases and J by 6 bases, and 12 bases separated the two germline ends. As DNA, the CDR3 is TGTGCCAGCAGCCACACCCTCGGCGAGCAGTACTTC. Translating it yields CASSHTLGEQYF.

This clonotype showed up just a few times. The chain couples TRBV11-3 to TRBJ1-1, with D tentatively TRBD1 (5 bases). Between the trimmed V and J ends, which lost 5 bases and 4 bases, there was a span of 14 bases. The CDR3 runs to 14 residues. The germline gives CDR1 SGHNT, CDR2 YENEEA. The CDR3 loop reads CASSKGDSSTEAFF. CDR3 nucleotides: TGTGCCAGCAGCAAAGGGGACTCGAGCACTGAAGCTTTCTTT. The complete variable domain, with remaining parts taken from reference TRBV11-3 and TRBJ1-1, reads EAGVVQSPRYKIIEKKQPVAFWCNPISGHNTLYWYLQNLGQGPELLIRYENEEAVDDSQLPKDRFSAERLKGVDSTLKIQPAELGDSAVYLCASSKGDSSTEAFFGQGTRLTVV.

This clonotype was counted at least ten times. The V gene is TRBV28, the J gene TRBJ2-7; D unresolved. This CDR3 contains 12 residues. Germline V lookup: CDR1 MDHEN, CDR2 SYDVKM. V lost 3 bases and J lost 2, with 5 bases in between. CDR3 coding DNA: TGTGCCAGCAGTTTCAACCCCTACGAGCAGTACTTC. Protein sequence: CASSFNPYEQYF.

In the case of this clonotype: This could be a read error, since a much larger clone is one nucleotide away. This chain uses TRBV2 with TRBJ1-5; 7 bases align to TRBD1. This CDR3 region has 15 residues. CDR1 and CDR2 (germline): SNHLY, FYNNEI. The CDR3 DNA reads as TGTGCCAGCAGTGAACTTGGGACAGTCGGGCAGCCCCGGCATTTT. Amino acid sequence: CASSELGTVGQPRHF. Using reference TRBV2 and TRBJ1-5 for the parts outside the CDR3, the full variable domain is EPEVTQTPSHQVTQMGQEVILRCVPISNHLYFYWYRQILGQKVEFLVSFYNNEISEKSEIFDDQFSVERPDGSNFTLKIRSTKLEDSAMYFCASSELGTVGQPRHFGDGTRLSIL.

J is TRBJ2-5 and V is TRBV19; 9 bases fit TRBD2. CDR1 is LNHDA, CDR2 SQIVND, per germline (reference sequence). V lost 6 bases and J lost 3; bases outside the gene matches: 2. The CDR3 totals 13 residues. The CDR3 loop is CASRKRGEETQYF. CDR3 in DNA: TGTGCCAGTAGAAAGCGGGGGGAAGAGACCCAGTACTTC.

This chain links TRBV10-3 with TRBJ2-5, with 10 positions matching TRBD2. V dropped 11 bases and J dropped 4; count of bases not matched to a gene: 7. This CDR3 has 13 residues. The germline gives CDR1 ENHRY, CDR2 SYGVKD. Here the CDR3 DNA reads TGTGCCTCACGGGGGACTAGCGCAGAGACCCAGTACTTC. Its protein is CASRGTSAETQYF.

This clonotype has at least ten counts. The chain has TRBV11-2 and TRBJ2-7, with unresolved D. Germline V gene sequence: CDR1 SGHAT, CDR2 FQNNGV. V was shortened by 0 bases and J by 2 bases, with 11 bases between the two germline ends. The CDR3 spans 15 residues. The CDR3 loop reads CASSLEAGPTYEQYF. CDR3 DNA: TGTGCCAGCAGCTTAGAAGCAGGCCCAACCTACGAGCAGTACTTC.

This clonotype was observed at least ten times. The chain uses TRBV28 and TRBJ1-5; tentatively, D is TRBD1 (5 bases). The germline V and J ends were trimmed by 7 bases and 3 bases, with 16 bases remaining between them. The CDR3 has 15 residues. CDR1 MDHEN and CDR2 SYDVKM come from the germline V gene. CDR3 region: CASISPGRDNQPQHF. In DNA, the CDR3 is TGTGCCAGCATATCTCCGGGACGGGACAATCAGCCCCAGCATTTT. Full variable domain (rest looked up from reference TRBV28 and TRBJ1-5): DVKVTQSSRYLVKRTGEKVFLECVQDMDHENMFWYRQDPGLGLRLIYFSYDVKMKEKGDIPEGYSVSREKKERFSLILESASTNQTSMYLCASISPGRDNQPQHFGDGTRLSIL.

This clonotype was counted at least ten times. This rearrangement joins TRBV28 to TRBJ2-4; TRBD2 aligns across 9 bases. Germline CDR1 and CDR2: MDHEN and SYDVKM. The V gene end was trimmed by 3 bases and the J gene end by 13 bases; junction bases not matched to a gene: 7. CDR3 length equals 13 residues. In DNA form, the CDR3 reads TGTGCCAGCAGTTTTCTGGCGGGAGGGGGACAGTACTTC. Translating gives CASSFLAGGGQYF.

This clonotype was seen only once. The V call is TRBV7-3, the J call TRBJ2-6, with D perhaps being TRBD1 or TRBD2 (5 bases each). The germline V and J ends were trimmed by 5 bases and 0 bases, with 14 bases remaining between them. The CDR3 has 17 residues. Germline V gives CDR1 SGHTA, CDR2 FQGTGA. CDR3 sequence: CASSATPGTSGANVLTF. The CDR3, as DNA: TGTGCCAGCAGCGCAACCCCCGGGACCTCTGGGGCCAACGTCCTGACTTTC.

DNA of the CDR3: TGTGCCACCAGTGACCCGGGACAGGACTATGGCTACACCTTC. Translated, it gives CATSDPGQDYGYTF. The rearrangement uses TRBV24-1 and TRBJ1-2, with TRBD1 identical over 8 bases. This CDR3 is built from 14 residues. Germline V gives CDR1 KGHDR, CDR2 SFDVKD. V was pared by 4 bases and J by 3 bases, with 3 bases of the junction left unmatched.

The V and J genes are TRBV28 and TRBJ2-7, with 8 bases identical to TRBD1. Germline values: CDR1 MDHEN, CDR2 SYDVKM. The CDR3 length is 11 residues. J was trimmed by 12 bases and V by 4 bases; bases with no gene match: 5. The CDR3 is CASSSSGTGYF. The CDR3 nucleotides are TGTGCCAGCAGTTCCTCTGGGACAGGGTACTTC. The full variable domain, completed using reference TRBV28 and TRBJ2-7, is DVKVTQSSRYLVKRTGEKVFLECVQDMDHENMFWYRQDPGLGLRLIYFSYDVKMKEKGDIPEGYSVSREKKERFSLILESASTNQTSMYLCASSSSGTGYFGPGTRLTVT.

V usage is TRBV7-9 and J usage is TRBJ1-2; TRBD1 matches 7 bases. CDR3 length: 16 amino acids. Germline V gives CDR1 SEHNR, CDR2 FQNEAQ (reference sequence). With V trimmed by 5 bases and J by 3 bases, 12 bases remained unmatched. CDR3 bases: TGTGCCAGCAGCCCCCTGGTACAGGGGCTGGACTATGGCTACACCTTC. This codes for CASSPLVQGLDYGYTF.

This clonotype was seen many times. CDR3 sequence (DNA): TGTGCCAGCAGTTTATTACAGGACCTTCAGGTGCAGCCCCAGCATTTT. Translated: CASSLLQDLQVQPQHF. This chain uses TRBV28 with TRBJ1-5; D might be TRBD1 (5 bases). This CDR3 contains 16 residues. Trimming pared 1 base from V and 7 bases from J, leaving 17 bases between. CDR1 and CDR2 (germline): MDHEN, SYDVKM.